The 30 T cell receptor beta chains below were found in one sample sequenced in a study of Tregs in tolerant kidney transplant recipients (dated by TCRdb to between 2019 and 2020). The library was generated by the immunoSEQ multiplex PCR assay. The table was pulled from immuneACCESS by TCRdb, which kept in-frame rearrangements only. Such tables lose some clones; where checked, under half of the loss comes from unresolved V genes, and the rest has no known cause. Present in this sample are approximately 60,000 clones, about 98% of which were seen just once. The top ten clones comprise around 0.3% of the sample. The time point label of this sample denotes: blood sample drawn before combined kidney and bone marrow transplant. This material consisted of Tregs from blood, taken before the transplant. The receptors here all came from a human donor who received a combined kidney and bone marrow transplant.

The chain employs TRBV12-5 and TRBJ2-5, with TRBD2 matching over 7 bases. The length of the CDR3 is 13 residues. In germline, CDR1 is LGHNT, CDR2 FRNRAP. With 5 bases clipped from V and 3 bases from J, the junction kept 3 bases outside the gene matches. The CDR3 DNA reads as TGTGCTAGTGGTCCGAGCGGGGAAGAGACCCAGTACTTC. As protein: CASGPSGEETQYF. Together with reference TRBV12-5 and TRBJ2-5, the CDR3 gives the full variable domain: DARVTQTPRHKVTEMGQEVTMRCQPILGHNTVFWYRQTMMQGLELLAYFRNRAPLDDSGMPKDRFSAEMPDATLATLKIQPSEPRDSAVYFCASGPSGEETQYFGPGTRLLVL.

The J gene is TRBJ1-5, the V gene TRBV27; TRBD1 matches at 7 bases. The ends lost 5 bases at V and 6 bases at J; junction bases unmatched: 10. Germline CDR1 and CDR2: MNHEY and SMNVEV (reference sequence). The CDR3 contains 15 residues. CDR3 in amino acids: CASSPRTGFSQPQHF. The CDR3, as DNA: TGTGCCAGCAGTCCTCGGACAGGTTTCAGTCAGCCCCAGCATTTT.

This rearrangement joins TRBV5-1 to TRBJ2-1; 14 bases match TRBD2. Per germline, CDR1 SGHRS and CDR2 YFSETQ. The J segment lost 7 bases and the V segment lost 0 bases, leaving 9 bases of the junction unmatched. The CDR3 sequence is 18 residues long. The CDR3 region is CASSLVGLAGVLLNEQFF. CDR3 DNA: TGCGCCAGCAGCTTGGTGGGACTAGCGGGAGTTTTACTGAATGAGCAGTTCTTC.

The chain carries TRBV19 and TRBJ2-7; 8 bases agree with TRBD1. V shed 7 bases, J shed 2 bases, and the junction held 13 bases outside the gene matches. The CDR3 consists of 16 residues. From germline, CDR1 is LNHDA and CDR2 SQIVND (reference sequence). The CDR3 protein is CASTYIRDRTPYEQYF. Written as DNA, the CDR3 is TGTGCCAGTACCTATATTAGGGACAGGACCCCCTACGAGCAGTACTTC.

V is TRBV7-9 and J is TRBJ2-1; D call uncertain. Trimming removed 3 bases at V and 0 bases at J, with 15 bases between. The CDR3 totals 17 residues. CDR1 is SEHNR and CDR2 is FQNEAQ in the germline V gene (reference sequence). DNA of the CDR3: TGTGCCAGCAGCTTCCCGATTCGGTTCTTCTCCTACAATGAGCAGTTCTTC. Protein product: CASSFPIRFFSYNEQFF.

The chain has TRBV21-1 and TRBJ2-3; the table names TRBD2, a call not compared with the DNA. TRBV21-1 is recorded as a pseudogene. This CDR3 comprises 18 residues. CDR3 sequence (DNA): TGTGCCAGCAGCACCATACCCCTGTCGGGAGCGGGAACAGATACGCAGTATTTT. Translated, it gives CASSTIPLSGAGTDTQYF.

This clone was seen only once. The V call is TRBV19, the J call TRBJ2-5, with TRBD2 matching over 10 bases. Unmatched junction bases numbered 10, after V lost 4 bases and J lost 5 bases. The CDR3 consists of 16 residues. The germline CDR1 and CDR2 sequences are LNHDA and SQIVND (reference sequence). CDR3 protein: CASSTGLAEPFETQYF. For the CDR3, the DNA is TGTGCCAGTAGTACCGGACTAGCGGAGCCTTTTGAGACCCAGTACTTC.

The V call is TRBV11-1, the J call TRBJ2-1; no clear D gene. V lost 8 bases to trimming and J lost 4 bases, with 12 bases between them. Germline V lookup: CDR1 SGHAT, CDR2 FQDESV (reference sequence). The CDR3 has 13 amino acids. The CDR3 DNA is TGTGCCAGCGGAAACAGAGCTTACAATGAGCAGTTCTTC. It codes for CASGNRAYNEQFF.

This chain uses TRBV7-6 with TRBJ1-5, with D possibly matching TRBD1 (5 bases). The ends were cut back, 5 bases at V and 5 bases at J, with 13 bases in the middle. The germline gives CDR1 SGHVS, CDR2 FNYEAQ. CDR3 length equals 14 residues. In DNA, the CDR3 is TGTGCCAGCAGCCCCCAGGGAACAGATCAGCCCCAGCATTTT. This translates into CASSPQGTDQPQHF. Looking up the rest from reference TRBV7-6 and TRBJ1-5 gives the full variable domain: GAGVSQSPRYKVTKRGQDVALRCDPISGHVSLYWYRQALGQGPEFLTYFNYEAQQDKSGLPNDRFSAERPEGSISTLTIQRTEQRDSAMYRCASSPQGTDQPQHFGDGTRLSIL.

The J gene is TRBJ1-4, the V gene TRBV25-1; D not resolved. CDR3 size: 15 residues. V was pared by 3 bases and J by 3 bases, with 11 bases between. In germline, CDR1 is MGHDK, CDR2 SYGVNS. In DNA, the CDR3 is TGTGCCAGCAGTGATTCAGGATTAGCTAATGAAAAACTGTTTTTT. This gives the protein CASSDSGLANEKLFF. Looking up the rest from reference TRBV25-1 and TRBJ1-4 gives the full variable domain: EADIYQTPRYLVIGTGKKITLECSQTMGHDKMYWYQQDPGMELHLIHYSYGVNSTEKGDLSSESTVSRIRTEHFPLTLESARPSHTSQYLCASSDSGLANEKLFFGSGTQLSVL.

This chain connects TRBV7-2 to TRBJ2-1, with 8 bases that match TRBD2. The ends lost 2 bases at V and 3 bases at J; junction bases unmatched: 3. Germline V lookup: CDR1 SGHTA, CDR2 FQGNSA. The CDR3 totals 15 residues. CDR3 DNA sequence: TGTGCCAGCAGCTTAAAAAGCGGGGGCTACAATGAGCAGTTCTTC. This gives the protein CASSLKSGGYNEQFF. Combining the CDR3 with reference TRBV7-2 and TRBJ2-1 gives the whole variable domain GAGVSQSPSNKVTEKGKDVELRCDPISGHTALYWYRQSLGQGLEFLIYFQGNSAPDKSGLPSDRFSAERTGGSVSTLTIQRTQQEDSAVYLCASSLKSGGYNEQFFGPGTRLTVL.

This chain uses TRBV14 with TRBJ2-1; 13 bases match TRBD2. V lost 5 bases, J lost 10 bases, and 8 bases stayed unmatched. The CDR3 extends over 15 amino acids. Germline CDR1 SGHDN, CDR2 FVKESK. CDR3 in DNA: TGTGCCAGCAGCGGACGGACTAGCGGGAGTGAAGAGCAGTTCTTC. Its translation is CASSGRTSGSEEQFF.

This clone was counted once. The chain is built from TRBV7-2 and TRBJ1-2; 10 bases map to TRBD1. V lost 7 bases to trimming and J lost 4 bases; unmatched junction nucleotides: 6. Germline V gene lookup returns CDR1 SGHTA and CDR2 FQGNSA. The CDR3 has 14 residues. In nucleotides, the CDR3 is TGTGCCAGCACCCGGACAGGGGGACGCTATGGCTACACCTTC. It yields the protein CASTRTGGRYGYTF.

V usage is TRBV5-1 and J usage is TRBJ2-7; TRBD2 matches at 14 bases. J lost 1 base, V lost 4 bases, and 1 base had no gene match. Germline V gene lookup returns CDR1 SGHRS and CDR2 YFSETQ. The CDR3 covers 15 residues. CDR3 sequence (DNA): TGCGCCAGCAGCCGGACTAGCGGGGGGTCCTACGAGCAGTACTTC. Translated: CASSRTSGGSYEQYF.

The chain uses TRBV12-5 and TRBJ2-5, with D perhaps matching TRBD2 (6 bases). V lost 0 bases and J lost 5, with 13 bases in between. The germline V gene has CDR1 LGHNT and CDR2 FRNRAP. The CDR3 extends over 15 amino acids. DNA for the CDR3: TGTGCTAGTGGTTTGGTAGGAAGGGCGGGGGAGACCCAGTACTTC. Translated: CASGLVGRAGETQYF.

V gene TRBV5-1 combines with J gene TRBJ2-3; 9 positions agree with TRBD1. CDR3 length equals 14 residues. Germline values: CDR1 SGHRS, CDR2 YFSETQ. The V and J ends lost 4 bases and 4 bases, in that order; junction bases with no gene match: 4. CDR3 loop: CASSPGQGSDTQYF. The CDR3 region has the DNA TGCGCCAGCAGCCCGGGACAGGGTTCAGATACGCAGTATTTT.

J is TRBJ2-5 and V is TRBV11-3, with D possibly being TRBD1 (6 bases). Germline CDR1 is SGHNT and CDR2 is YENEEA. The V end was cut by 2 bases, the J end by 2 bases, with 9 bases between. The CDR3 is 14 residues long. CDR3 DNA: TGTGCCAGCAGCTTATGGACAGATCAAGAGACCCAGTACTTC. Translation: CASSLWTDQETQYF.

This clone was found once. The chain employs TRBV6-1 and TRBJ1-1, with D tentatively TRBD1 (6 bases). V shed 7 bases and J shed 1 base, with 10 bases lying between them. The CDR3 sequence is 13 residues long. Germline values: CDR1 MNHNS, CDR2 SASEGT. CDR3 protein: CASKTQGNTEAFF. The CDR3 DNA sequence: TGTGCCAGCAAGACACAGGGGAACACTGAAGCTTTCTTT.

The CDR3 spells CASSITRTDTQYF. The CDR3 DNA is TGTGCCAGCAGCATCACTAGAACAGATACGCAGTATTTT. This sequence joins TRBV7-3 and TRBJ2-3; D is perhaps TRBD2 (5 bases). The CDR3 has 13 amino acids. V lost 5 bases and J 3 bases, leaving 9 bases between the germline ends. Germline V gives CDR1 SGHTA, CDR2 FQGTGA.

The chain is built from TRBV7-6 and TRBJ1-4, with D possibly being TRBD1 (5 bases). The germline CDR1 and CDR2 sequences are SGHVS and FNYEAQ. Trimming cost V 4 bases and J 11 bases, with 26 bases left between them. The CDR3 consists of 17 residues. As DNA, the CDR3 is TGTGCCAGCAGCTATTCCCCCCGGAGGGGACCTAGTTCGAAACTGTTTTTT. It encodes CASSYSPRRGPSSKLFF.

This chain uses TRBV7-9 with TRBJ1-4; D may be TRBD1 (6 bases). With 1 base removed from V and 7 bases from J, the gap between germline ends came to 13 bases. Germline CDR1 SEHNR, CDR2 FQNEAQ (reference sequence). This CDR3 comprises 15 residues. This CDR3 is CASSLEQGRTEKLFF. CDR3 DNA: TGTGCCAGCAGCTTAGAACAGGGAAGGACTGAAAAACTGTTTTTT.

The rearrangement joins TRBV5-1 to TRBJ2-1; perhaps TRBD2 as D (6 bases). The germline V and J ends were trimmed by 2 bases and 7 bases, with 16 bases remaining between them. The CDR3 consists of 15 residues. Germline loops: CDR1 SGHRS, CDR2 YFSETQ. The CDR3, as DNA: TGCGCCAGCAGCTTACCTAGCGCCGAGGGGAATGAGCAGTTCTTC. It yields the protein CASSLPSAEGNEQFF.

The chain carries TRBV7-9 and TRBJ2-1; 9 bases line up with TRBD2. Germline V gene sequence: CDR1 SEHNR, CDR2 FQNEAQ (reference sequence). This CDR3 spans 15 amino acids. V trimming: 2 bases; J trimming: 3 bases; junction bases outside the gene matches: 2. The CDR3 reads CASSLSGRHYNEQFF. CDR3 coding DNA: TGTGCCAGCAGCTTAAGCGGGAGGCACTACAATGAGCAGTTCTTC.

The V gene is TRBV5-6, the J gene TRBJ1-1, with D perhaps matching TRBD1 (5 bases). This CDR3 contains 13 residues. The germline V gene has CDR1 SGHDT and CDR2 YYEEEE. Trimming pared 3 bases from V and 8 bases from J, leaving 14 bases between. The CDR3 reads CASSSVRGPEAFF. Written as DNA, the CDR3 is TGTGCCAGCAGCTCTGTTAGGGGCCCAGAAGCTTTCTTT.

This chain connects TRBV7-9 to TRBJ1-6, with 7 bases fitting TRBD1. The V gene end was trimmed by 4 bases and the J gene end by 3 bases; junction bases not matched to a gene: 9. Germline lookup yields CDR1 SEHNR and CDR2 FQNEAQ (reference sequence). CDR3 length equals 17 residues. The CDR3 DNA reads as TGTGCCAGCAGCTCGAACAGGGGTTTCGACTATAATTCACCCCTCCACTTT. Its protein product is CASSSNRGFDYNSPLHF.

V and J are TRBV5-1 and TRBJ2-2, with a tentative D call TRBD1 (6 bases). The CDR3 is 14 amino acids. With 5 bases removed from V and 3 bases from J, the gap between germline ends came to 11 bases. Per the germline V gene, CDR1 is SGHRS and CDR2 is YFSETQ. CDR3 loop: CASRRAGDTGELFF. Written as DNA, the CDR3 is TGCGCCAGCAGGAGGGCAGGGGACACCGGGGAGCTGTTTTTT. Using reference TRBV5-1 and TRBJ2-2 for the parts outside the CDR3, the full variable domain is KAGVTQTPRYLIKTRGQQVTLSCSPISGHRSVSWYQQTPGQGLQFLFEYFSETQRNKGNFPGRFSGRQFSNSRSEMNVSTLELGDSALYLCASRRAGDTGELFFGEGSRLTVL.

V is TRBV7-2 and J is TRBJ2-7; 8 bases agree with TRBD1. This CDR3 is 15 amino acids long. V lost 1 base and J lost 3; bases outside the gene matches: 5. Germline lookup yields CDR1 SGHTA and CDR2 FQGNSA. The CDR3 loop is CASSLVGTGLYEQYF. The CDR3 region has the DNA TGTGCCAGCAGCTTAGTGGGGACAGGTCTCTACGAGCAGTACTTC. Complete variable domain (other parts from reference TRBV7-2 and TRBJ2-7): GAGVSQSPSNKVTEKGKDVELRCDPISGHTALYWYRQSLGQGLEFLIYFQGNSAPDKSGLPSDRFSAERTGGSVSTLTIQRTQQEDSAVYLCASSLVGTGLYEQYFGPGTRLTVT.

The J gene is TRBJ1-1, the V gene TRBV19; D is possibly TRBD1 (5 bases). Germline V gives CDR1 LNHDA, CDR2 SQIVND (reference sequence). The CDR3 runs 14 residues. V lost 7 bases and J 0 bases, leaving 12 bases between the germline ends. Here the CDR3 DNA reads TGTGCCAGTAACTCACGGGGGTTGAACACTGAAGCTTTCTTT. Its protein is CASNSRGLNTEAFF.

The chain uses TRBV2 and TRBJ2-5; TRBD2 aligns across 9 bases. Trimming took 3 bases from V and 7 from J; bases not matched to a gene: 12. This CDR3 is built from 16 residues. CDR1 and CDR2 (germline): SNHLY, FYNNEI. CDR3 sequence: CASSDHVLGLALTQYF. CDR3 DNA sequence: TGTGCCAGCAGTGATCATGTCTTGGGACTAGCTCTGACCCAGTACTTC.

This chain's CDR3 is CASSPNRGKFF. Here the CDR3 DNA reads TGTGCCAGCTCACCCAATAGGGGCAAGTTCTTC. The chain recombines TRBV18 with TRBJ2-1, with a weak D call TRBD1 (5 bases). Germline lookup yields CDR1 KGHSH and CDR2 LQKENI. The CDR3 is 11 amino acids. Deletions cut 3 bases from V and 14 bases from J, with 11 bases between.